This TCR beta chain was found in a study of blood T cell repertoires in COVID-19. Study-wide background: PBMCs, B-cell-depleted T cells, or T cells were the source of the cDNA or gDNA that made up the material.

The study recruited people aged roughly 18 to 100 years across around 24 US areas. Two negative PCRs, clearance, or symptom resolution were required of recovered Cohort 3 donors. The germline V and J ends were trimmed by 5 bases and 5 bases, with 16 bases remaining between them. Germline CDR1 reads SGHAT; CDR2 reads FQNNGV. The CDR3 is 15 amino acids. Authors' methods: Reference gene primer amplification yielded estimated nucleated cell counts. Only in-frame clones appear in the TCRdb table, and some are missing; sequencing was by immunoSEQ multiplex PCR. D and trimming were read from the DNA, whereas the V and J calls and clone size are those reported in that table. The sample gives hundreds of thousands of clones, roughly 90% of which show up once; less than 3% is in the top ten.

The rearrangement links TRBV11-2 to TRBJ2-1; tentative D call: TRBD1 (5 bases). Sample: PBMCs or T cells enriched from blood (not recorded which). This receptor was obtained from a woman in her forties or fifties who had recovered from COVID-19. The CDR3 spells CASSPRTRRDNEQFF. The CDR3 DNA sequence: TGTGCCAGCAGCCCGAGGACAAGAAGAGACAATGAGCAGTTCTTC.